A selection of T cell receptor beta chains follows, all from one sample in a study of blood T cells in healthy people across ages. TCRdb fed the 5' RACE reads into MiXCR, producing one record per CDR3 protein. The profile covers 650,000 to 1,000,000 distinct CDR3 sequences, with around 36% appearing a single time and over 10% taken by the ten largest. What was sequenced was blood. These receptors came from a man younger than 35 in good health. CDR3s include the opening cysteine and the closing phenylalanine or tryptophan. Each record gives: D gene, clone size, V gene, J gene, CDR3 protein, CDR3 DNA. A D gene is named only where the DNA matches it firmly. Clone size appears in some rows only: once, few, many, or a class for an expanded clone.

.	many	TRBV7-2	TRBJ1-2	CASSLVDDGTYGYTF	TGTGCCAGCAGCTTAGTCGATGACGGAACCTATGGCTACACCTTC
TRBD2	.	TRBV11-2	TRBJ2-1	CASSLAPLAGGRPFF	TGTGCCAGCAGCTTAGCACCTCTAGCGGGGGGTCGACCGTTCTTC
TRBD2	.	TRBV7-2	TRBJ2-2	CASSTRLAGTGELFF	TGTGCCAGCAGCACCAGACTAGCGGGGACCGGGGAGCTGTTTTTT
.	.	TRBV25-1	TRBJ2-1	CASSGSYEQFF	TGTGCCAGCAGTGGGTCGTACGAGCAGTTCTTC
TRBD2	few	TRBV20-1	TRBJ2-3	CSARRGASTDTQYF	TGCAGTGCTAGGCGGGGGGCCTCCACAGATACGCAGTATTTT
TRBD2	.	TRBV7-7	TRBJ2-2	CASSLGRGRNTGELFF	TGTGCTAGCAGCTTAGGGCGGGGGAGGAACACCGGGGAGCTGTTTTTT
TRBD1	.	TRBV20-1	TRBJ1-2	CSARTGGGYTF	TGCAGTGCTCGTACAGGGGGCGGCTACACCTTC
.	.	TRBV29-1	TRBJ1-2	CSVDSPNYGYTF	TGCAGCGTAGACAGCCCGAACTATGGCTACACCTTC
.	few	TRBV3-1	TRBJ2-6	CASSLQQSGANVLTF	TGTGCCAGCAGCCTACAGCAATCTGGGGCCAACGTCCTGACTTTC
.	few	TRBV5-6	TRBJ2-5	CASSLEGDQETQYF	TGTGCCAGCAGCTTGGAAGGAGATCAAGAGACCCAGTACTTC
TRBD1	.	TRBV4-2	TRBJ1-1	CASSQRRTGSIDTEAFF	TGTGCCAGCAGCCAAAGACGGACAGGGAGTATCGACACTGAAGCTTTCTTT
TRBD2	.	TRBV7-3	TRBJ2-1	CASSLHGTSGGRYNELFF	TGTGCCAGCAGCTTACACGGGACTAGCGGGGGCCGGTACAATGAGCTGTTCTTC
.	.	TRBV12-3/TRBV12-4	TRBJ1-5	CASSQSLRGPQHF	TGTGCCAGCAGCCAATCCCTCAGAGGGCCCCAGCATTTT
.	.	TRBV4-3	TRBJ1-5	CASSPLQGQPQHF	TGCGCCAGCAGCCCCCTCCAGGGCCAGCCCCAGCATTTT
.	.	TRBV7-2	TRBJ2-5	CASSPGSRWGYQETQYF	TGTGCCAGCAGCCCGGGTAGTAGGTGGGGCTACCAAGAGACCCAGTACTTC
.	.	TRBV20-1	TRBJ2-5	CSARVRGETQYF	TGCAGTGCTAGAGTACGGGGGGAGACCCAGTACTTC
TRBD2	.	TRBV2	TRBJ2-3	CASSTPGLAGAYTDTQYF	TGTGCCAGCAGCACCCCGGGACTAGCGGGGGCCTACACAGATACGCAGTATTTT
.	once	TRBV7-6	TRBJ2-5	CASSPFPGETQHF	TGTGCCAGCAGCCCCTTTCCGGGGGAGACCCAGCACTTC
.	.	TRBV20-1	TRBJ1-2	CSARDHQTNYGYTF	TGCAGTGCTAGAGATCACCAGACTAACTATGGCTACACCTTC
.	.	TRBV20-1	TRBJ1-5	CSATNRGNQPQHF	TGCAGTGCAACGAACAGGGGCAATCAGCCCCAGCATTTT
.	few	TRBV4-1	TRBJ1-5	CASSRGGPGNQPQHF	TGCGCCAGCAGCCGAGGGGGACCCGGAAATCAGCCCCAGCATTTT
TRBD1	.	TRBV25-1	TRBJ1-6	CASRGPGTGNSPLHF	TGTGCCAGCAGGGGACCTGGGACAGGGAATTCACCCCTCCACTTT
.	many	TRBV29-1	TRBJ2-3	CSVEETGGRTDTQYF	TGCAGCGTTGAAGAGACGGGTGGGCGCACAGATACGCAGTATTTT
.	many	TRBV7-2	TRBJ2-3	CASSVASTDTQYF	TGTGCCAGCAGCGTAGCTAGCACAGATACGCAGTATTTT
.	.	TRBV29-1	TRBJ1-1	CSVKELGQGAFF	TGCAGCGTTAAAGAGTTGGGACAAGGAGCTTTCTTT
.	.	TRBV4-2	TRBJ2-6	CASSQAVRSGANVLTF	TGTGCCAGCAGCCAAGCCGTCCGCTCTGGGGCCAACGTCCTGACTTTC
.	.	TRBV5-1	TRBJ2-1	CASSFEGIGTVNEQFF	TGCGCCAGCAGCTTCGAAGGGATTGGCACGGTCAATGAGCAGTTCTTC
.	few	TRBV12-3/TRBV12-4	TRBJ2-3	CATAQGGDPDTQYF	TGTGCCACAGCACAGGGGGGGGATCCAGATACGCAGTATTTT
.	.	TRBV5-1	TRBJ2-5	CASSFGGTLKETQYF	TGCGCCAGCAGCTTCGGAGGGACACTGAAAGAGACCCAGTACTTC
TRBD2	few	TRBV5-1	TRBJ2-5	CASSLMGGEVQYF	TGCGCCAGCAGCTTGATGGGAGGGGAGGTGCAGTACTTC
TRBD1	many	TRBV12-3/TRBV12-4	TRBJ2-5	CASRDRAVETQYF	TGTGCCAGCAGGGACAGGGCCGTAGAGACCCAGTACTTC
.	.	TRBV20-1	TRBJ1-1	CSARGPGANTEAFF	TGCAGTGCTAGAGGCCCGGGGGCGAACACTGAAGCTTTCTTT
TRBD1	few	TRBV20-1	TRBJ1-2	CSATIQGDRGYTF	TGCAGTGCTACCATACAGGGGGATCGTGGCTACACCTTC
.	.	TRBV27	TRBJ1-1	CASTEPGRAEAFF	TGTGCCAGCACTGAACCTGGGAGGGCTGAAGCTTTCTTT
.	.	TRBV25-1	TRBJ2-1	CASNPSGPYNEQFF	TGTGCCAGCAACCCATCGGGCCCTTACAATGAGCAGTTCTTC
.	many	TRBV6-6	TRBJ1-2	CASSYGADYGYTF	TGTGCCAGCAGTTACGGGGCTGACTATGGCTACACCTTC
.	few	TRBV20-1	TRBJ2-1	CSARHRSSYNEQFF	TGCAGTGCTAGACACAGGAGCTCCTACAATGAGCAGTTCTTC
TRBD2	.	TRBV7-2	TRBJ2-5	CASSVTSGGQETQYF	TGTGCCAGCAGCGTTACTAGCGGGGGCCAAGAGACCCAGTACTTC
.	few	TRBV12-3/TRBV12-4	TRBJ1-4	CASSPHLDRVGKLFF	TGTGCCAGCAGTCCACATCTTGATCGAGTGGGAAAACTGTTTTTT
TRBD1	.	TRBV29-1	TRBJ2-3	CSVLPRTGNTDTQYF	TGCAGCGTGTTGCCACGGACAGGGAACACAGATACGCAGTATTTT
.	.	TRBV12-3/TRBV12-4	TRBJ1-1	CASSLVAGSTEAFF	TGTGCCAGCAGTTTAGTGGCAGGGAGCACTGAAGCTTTCTTT
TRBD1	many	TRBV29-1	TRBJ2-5	CSVETTGSETQYF	TGCAGCGTTGAGACGACAGGGTCGGAGACCCAGTACTTC
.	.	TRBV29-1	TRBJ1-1	CSGGQMNTEAFF	TGCAGTGGCGGACAGATGAACACTGAAGCTTTCTTT
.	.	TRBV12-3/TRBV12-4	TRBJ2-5	CASSLDLGVSQETQYF	TGTGCCAGCAGTTTAGACCTGGGGGTAAGCCAAGAGACCCAGTACTTC
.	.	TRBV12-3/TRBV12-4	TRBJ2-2	CASSFLAQGGELFF	TGTGCCAGCAGTTTTCTAGCGCAGGGCGGGGAGCTGTTTTTT
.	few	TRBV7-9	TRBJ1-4	CASRQRTTNEKLFF	TGTGCCAGCAGGCAAAGAACAACTAATGAAAAACTGTTTTTT